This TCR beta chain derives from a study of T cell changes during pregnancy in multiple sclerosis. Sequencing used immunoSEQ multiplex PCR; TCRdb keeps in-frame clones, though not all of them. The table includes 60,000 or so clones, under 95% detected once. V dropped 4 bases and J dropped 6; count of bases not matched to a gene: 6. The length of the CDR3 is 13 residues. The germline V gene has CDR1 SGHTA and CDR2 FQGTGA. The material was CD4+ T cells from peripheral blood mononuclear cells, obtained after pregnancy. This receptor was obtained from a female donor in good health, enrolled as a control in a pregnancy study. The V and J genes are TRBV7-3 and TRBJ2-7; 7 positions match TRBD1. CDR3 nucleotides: TGTGCCAGCAGCTACCGACAGGGAGCCGAGCAGTACTTC. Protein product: CASSYRQGAEQYF.